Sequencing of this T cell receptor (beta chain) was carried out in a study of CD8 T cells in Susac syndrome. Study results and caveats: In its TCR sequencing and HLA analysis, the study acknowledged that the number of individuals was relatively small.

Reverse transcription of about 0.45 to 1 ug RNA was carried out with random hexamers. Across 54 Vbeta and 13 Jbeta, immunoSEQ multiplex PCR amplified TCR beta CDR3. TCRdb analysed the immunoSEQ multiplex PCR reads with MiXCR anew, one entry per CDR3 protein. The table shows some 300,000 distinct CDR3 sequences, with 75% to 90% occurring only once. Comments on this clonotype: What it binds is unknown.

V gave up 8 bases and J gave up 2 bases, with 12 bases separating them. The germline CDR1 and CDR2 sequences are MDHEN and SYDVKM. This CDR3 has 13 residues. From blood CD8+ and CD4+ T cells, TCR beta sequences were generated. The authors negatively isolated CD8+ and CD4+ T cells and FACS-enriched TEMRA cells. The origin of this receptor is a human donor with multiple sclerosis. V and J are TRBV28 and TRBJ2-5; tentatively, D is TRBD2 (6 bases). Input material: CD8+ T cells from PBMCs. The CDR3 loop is CASRDAGQETQYF. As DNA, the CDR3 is TGTGCCAGCCGGGACGCGGGGCAAGAGACCCAGTACTTC.